The clone carrying this T cell receptor (beta chain) was seen once. The sample originates from a study of control samples from healthy donors and cancer patients. J was trimmed by 0 bases and V by 3 bases; bases with no gene match: 2. Germline loops: CDR1 MNHNS, CDR2 SASEGT. The CDR3 runs 15 residues. Clones were sequenced by immunoSEQ multiplex PCR, and TCRdb holds only the in-frame ones, with some missing. The sample consists of 140,000 or so clones, about nine tenths of them appearing once. The chain has TRBV6-1 and TRBJ1-1, with 9 bases identical to TRBD1. The sequence derives from a man aged 30-40 years in good health. The material sequenced was blood. This CDR3 is CASSDWDRVNTEAFF. In nucleotides, the CDR3 is TGTGCCAGCAGTGATTGGGACAGGGTGAACACTGAAGCTTTCTTT.